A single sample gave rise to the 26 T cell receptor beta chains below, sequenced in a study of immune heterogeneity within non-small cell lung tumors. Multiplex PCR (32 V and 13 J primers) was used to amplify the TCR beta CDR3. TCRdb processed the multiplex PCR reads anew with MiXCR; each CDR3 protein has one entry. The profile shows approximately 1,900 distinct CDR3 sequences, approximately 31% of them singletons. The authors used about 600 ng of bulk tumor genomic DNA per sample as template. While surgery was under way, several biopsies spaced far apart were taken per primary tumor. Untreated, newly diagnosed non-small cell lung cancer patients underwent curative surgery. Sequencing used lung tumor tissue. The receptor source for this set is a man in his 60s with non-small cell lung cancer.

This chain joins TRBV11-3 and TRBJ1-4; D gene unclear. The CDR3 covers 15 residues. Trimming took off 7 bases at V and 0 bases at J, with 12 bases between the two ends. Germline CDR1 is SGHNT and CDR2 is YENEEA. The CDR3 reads CASIPQASTNEKLFF. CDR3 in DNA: TGTGCCAGCATCCCGCAGGCGTCAACTAATGAAAAACTGTTTTTT.

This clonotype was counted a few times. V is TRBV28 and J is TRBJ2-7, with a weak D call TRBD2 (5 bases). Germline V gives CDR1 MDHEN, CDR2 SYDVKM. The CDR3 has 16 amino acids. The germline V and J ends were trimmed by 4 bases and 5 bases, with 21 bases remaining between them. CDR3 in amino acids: CASSSATSIQENEQYF. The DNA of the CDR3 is TGTGCCAGCAGTTCCGCAACTAGTATCCAGGAAAACGAGCAGTACTTC.

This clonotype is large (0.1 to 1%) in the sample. CDR3: CASSSGQGTDTQYF. CDR3 in DNA: TGCGCCAGCAGTTCGGGACAGGGCACAGATACGCAGTATTTT. The chain couples TRBV5-1 to TRBJ2-3; 8 bases are a match to TRBD1. CDR1 is SGHRS, CDR2 YFSETQ, per germline. V trimming: 5 bases; J trimming: 1 base; junction bases outside the gene matches: 3. CDR3 length: 14 residues.

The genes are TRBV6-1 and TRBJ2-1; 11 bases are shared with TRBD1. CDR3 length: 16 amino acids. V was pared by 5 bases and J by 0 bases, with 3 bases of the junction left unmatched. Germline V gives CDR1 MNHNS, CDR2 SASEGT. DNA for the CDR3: TGTGCCAGCAGTCGGGACAGGGGGAGCTCCTACAATGAGCAGTTCTTC. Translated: CASSRDRGSSYNEQFF.

CDR3 loop: CSASVPGQETQYF. The CDR3 DNA follows: TGCAGTGCTAGCGTGCCTGGGCAAGAGACCCAGTACTTC. The chain employs TRBV20-1 and TRBJ2-5; D is undetermined. CDR3 length: 13 residues. The V end was cut by 3 bases, the J end by 2 bases, with 10 bases between. The germline V gene encodes CDR1 DFQATT and CDR2 SNEGSKA (reference sequence).

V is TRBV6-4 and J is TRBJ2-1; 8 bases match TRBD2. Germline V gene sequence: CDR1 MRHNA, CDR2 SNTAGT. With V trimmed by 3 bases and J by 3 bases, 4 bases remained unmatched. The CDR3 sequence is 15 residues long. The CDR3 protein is CASSERAGDYNEQFF. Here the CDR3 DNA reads TGTGCCAGCAGTGAGAGAGCGGGAGACTACAATGAGCAGTTCTTC.

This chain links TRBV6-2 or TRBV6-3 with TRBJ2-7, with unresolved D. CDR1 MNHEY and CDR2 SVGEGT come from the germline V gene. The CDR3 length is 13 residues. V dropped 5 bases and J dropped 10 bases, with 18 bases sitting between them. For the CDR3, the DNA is TGTGCCAGCAGTGGAAATCTAAGGTCCGATCAGTACGTC. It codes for CASSGNLRSDQYV.

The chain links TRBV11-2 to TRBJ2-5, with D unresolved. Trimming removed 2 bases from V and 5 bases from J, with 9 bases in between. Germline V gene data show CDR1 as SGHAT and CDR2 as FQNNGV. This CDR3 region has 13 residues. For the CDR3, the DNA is TGTGCCAGCAGCTTATGGTTATCGGAGACCCAGTACTTC. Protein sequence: CASSLWLSETQYF.

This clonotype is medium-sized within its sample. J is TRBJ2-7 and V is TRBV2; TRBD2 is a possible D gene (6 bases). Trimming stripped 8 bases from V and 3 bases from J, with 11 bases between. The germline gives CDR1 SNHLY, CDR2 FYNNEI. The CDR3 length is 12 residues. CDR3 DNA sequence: TGTGCCAGCCGTAGCGGAAACTACGAGCAGTACTTC. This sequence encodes CASRSGNYEQYF.

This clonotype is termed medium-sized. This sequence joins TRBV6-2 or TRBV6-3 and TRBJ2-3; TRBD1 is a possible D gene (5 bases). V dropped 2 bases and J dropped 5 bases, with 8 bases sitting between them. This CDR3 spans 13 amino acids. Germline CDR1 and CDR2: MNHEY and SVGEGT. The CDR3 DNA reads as TGTGCCAGCAGTTACCAGGGAAGAGATACGCAGTATTTT. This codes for CASSYQGRDTQYF.

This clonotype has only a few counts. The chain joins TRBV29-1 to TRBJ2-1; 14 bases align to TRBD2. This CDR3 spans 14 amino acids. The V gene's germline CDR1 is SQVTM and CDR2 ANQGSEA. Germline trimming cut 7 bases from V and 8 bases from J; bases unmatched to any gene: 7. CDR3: CSGAGLAGVHEQFF. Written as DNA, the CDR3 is TGCAGCGGGGCGGGACTAGCGGGAGTCCATGAGCAGTTCTTC.

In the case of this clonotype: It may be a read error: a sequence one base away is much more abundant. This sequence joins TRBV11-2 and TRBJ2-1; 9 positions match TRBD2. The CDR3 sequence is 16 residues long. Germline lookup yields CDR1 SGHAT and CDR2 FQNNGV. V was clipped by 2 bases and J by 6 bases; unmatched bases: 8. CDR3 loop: CASSLYTGTSCNEQFF. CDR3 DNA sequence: TGTGCCAGCAGCTTATACACCGGGACTAGCTGCAATGAGCAGTTCTTC.

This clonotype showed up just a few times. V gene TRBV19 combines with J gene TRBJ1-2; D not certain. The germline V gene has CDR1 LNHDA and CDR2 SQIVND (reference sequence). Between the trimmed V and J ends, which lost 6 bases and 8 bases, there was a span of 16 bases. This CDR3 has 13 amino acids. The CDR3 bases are TGTGCCAGTAGGGGTGTGGGAAGGGAAGGCTACACCTTC. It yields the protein CASRGVGREGYTF.

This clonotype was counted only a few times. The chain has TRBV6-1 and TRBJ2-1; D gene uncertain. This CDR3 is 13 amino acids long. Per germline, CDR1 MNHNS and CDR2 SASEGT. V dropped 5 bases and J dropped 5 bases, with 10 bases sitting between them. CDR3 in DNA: TGTGCCAGCAGTTGGGGATATAACAATGAGCAGTTCTTC. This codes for CASSWGYNNEQFF.

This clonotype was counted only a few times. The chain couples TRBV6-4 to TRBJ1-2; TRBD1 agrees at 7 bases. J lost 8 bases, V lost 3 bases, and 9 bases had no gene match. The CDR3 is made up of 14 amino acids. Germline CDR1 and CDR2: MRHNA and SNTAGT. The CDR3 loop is CASSEQGIWGGYTF. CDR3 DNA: TGTGCCAGCAGTGAACAGGGGATATGGGGAGGCTACACCTTC.

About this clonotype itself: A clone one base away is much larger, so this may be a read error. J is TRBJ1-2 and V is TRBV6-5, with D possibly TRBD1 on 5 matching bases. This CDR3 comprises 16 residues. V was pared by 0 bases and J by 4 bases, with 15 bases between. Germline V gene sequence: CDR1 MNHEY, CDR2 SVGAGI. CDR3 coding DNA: TGTGCCAGCAGTTACTCCATCGGCCAGGGAGGCTATGGCTACACCTTC. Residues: CASSYSIGQGGYGYTF.

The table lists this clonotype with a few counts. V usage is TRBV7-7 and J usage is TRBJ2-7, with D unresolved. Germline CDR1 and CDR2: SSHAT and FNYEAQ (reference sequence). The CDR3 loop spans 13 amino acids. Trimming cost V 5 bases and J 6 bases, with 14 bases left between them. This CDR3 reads CASSRRPLSEQYF. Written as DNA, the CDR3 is TGTGCCAGCAGCCGAAGACCCCTTTCCGAGCAGTACTTC.

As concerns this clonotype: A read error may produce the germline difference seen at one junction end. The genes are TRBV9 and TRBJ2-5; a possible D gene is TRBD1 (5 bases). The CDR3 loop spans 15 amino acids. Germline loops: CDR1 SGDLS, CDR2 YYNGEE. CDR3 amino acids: CASSAHGAVVETHYF. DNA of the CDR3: TGTGCCAGCAGCGCACATGGGGCGGTTGTGGAGACCCATTACTTC.

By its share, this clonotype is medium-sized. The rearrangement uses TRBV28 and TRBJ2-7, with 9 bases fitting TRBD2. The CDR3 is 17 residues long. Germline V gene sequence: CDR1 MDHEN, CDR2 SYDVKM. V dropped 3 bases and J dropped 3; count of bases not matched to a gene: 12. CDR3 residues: CASSLGGRGRVNYEQYF. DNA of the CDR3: TGTGCCAGCAGTTTGGGGGGGCGCGGGAGGGTCAACTACGAGCAGTACTTC.

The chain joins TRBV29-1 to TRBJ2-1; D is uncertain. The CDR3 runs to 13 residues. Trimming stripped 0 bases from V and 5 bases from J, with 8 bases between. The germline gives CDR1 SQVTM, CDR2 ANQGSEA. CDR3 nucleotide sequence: TGCAGCGTTGAAGACACAGTGAACAATGAGCAGTTCTTC. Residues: CSVEDTVNNEQFF.

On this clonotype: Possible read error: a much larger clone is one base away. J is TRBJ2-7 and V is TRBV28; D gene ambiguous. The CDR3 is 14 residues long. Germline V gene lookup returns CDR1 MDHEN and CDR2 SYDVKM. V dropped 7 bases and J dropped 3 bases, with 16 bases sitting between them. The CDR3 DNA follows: TGTGCCAGCATTCTACCGTGGAGCATCTACGAGCAGTACTTC. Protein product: CASILPWSIYEQYF.

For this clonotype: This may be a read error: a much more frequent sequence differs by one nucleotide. CDR3 loop: CASRQGECEKLFF. In DNA form, the CDR3 reads TGTGCCAGCAGACAGGGCGAATGTGAAAAACTGTTTTTT. V usage is TRBV6-1 and J usage is TRBJ1-4; perhaps TRBD1 as D (6 bases). V gave up 6 bases and J gave up 7 bases, with 12 bases separating them. Looked up from germline, CDR1 is MNHNS and CDR2 is SASEGT. The CDR3 sequence is 13 residues long.

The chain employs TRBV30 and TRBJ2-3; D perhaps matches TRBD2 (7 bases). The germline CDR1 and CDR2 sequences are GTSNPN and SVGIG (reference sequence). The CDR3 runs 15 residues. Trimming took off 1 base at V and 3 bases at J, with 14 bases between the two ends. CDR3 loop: CAWSDRGAMTDTQYF. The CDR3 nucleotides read TGTGCCTGGAGTGACCGGGGGGCCATGACAGATACGCAGTATTTT.

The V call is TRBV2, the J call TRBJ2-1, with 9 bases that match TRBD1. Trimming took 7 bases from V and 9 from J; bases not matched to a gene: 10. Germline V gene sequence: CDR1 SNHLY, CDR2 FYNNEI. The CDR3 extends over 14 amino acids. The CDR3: CASITGTGSSEQFF. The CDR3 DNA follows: TGTGCCAGCATCACCGGGACAGGGTCGAGTGAGCAGTTCTTC.

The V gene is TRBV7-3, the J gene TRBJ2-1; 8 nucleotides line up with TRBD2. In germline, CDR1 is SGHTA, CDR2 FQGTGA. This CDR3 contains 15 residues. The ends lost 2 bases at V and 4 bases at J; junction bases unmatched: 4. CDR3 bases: TGTGCCAGCAGCTTACAACTAGCGGAATACAATGAGCAGTTCTTC. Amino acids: CASSLQLAEYNEQFF.

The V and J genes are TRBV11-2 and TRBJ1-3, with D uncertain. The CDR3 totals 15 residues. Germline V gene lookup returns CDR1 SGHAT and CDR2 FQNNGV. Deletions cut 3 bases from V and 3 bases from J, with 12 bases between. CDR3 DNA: TGTGCCAGCAGCTTTAACGCGCAAAGTGGAAACACCATATATTTT. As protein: CASSFNAQSGNTIYF.